This T cell receptor beta chain was recorded in a study of cytomegalovirus exposure and HLA in healthy donors. As for the study in general: A previous analysis identified 90 million to 140 million unique TCR beta sequences derived from roughly 190 million T cells.

Germline V lookup: CDR1 SEHNR, CDR2 FQNEAQ (reference sequence). The V end lost 3 bases, the J end lost 0 bases, and 15 bases lay between the germline ends. CDR3 length: 17 amino acids. Primers: 60 Vbeta forward and 13 Jbeta reverse. The table came from immunoSEQ multiplex PCR; TCRdb's copy has only in-frame clones and leaves some out. This sample has about 93,000 clones, with about 78% found just once. This receptor was obtained from a woman aged 35 to 49 in good health and CMV-seronegative. The rearrangement joins TRBV7-9 to TRBJ2-4, with a weak D call TRBD2 (6 bases). Sequencing used PBMCs. The CDR3: CASSFAPVGGAKNIQYF. CDR3 nucleotide sequence: TGTGCCAGCAGCTTTGCGCCGGTCGGGGGAGCCAAAAACATTCAGTACTTC. The full variable domain, its missing parts supplied by reference TRBV7-9 and TRBJ2-4, is DTGVSQNPRHKITKRGQNVTFRCDPISEHNRLYWYRQTLGQGPEFLTYFQNEAQLEKSRLLSDRFSAERPKGSFSTLEIQRTEQGDSAMYLCASSFAPVGGAKNIQYFGAGTRLSVL.